These 16 T cell receptor beta chains originate from one sample sequenced in a study of cytomegalovirus exposure and HLA in healthy donors. Primers: 60 Vbeta forward and 13 Jbeta reverse. Repertoires were generated with immunoSEQ multiplex PCR, while TCRdb's copy carries only in-frame clones and drops some. This sample has 96,000 or so clones, with approximately 72% found just once. Sequencing was performed on PBMCs. These receptors were obtained from a female donor in good health and CMV-seropositive.

The chain uses TRBV28 and TRBJ1-2; no clear D. V lost 3 bases and J lost 7, with 15 bases in between. Germline V lookup: CDR1 MDHEN, CDR2 SYDVKM. The CDR3 extends over 14 amino acids. CDR3 sequence (DNA): TGTGCCAGCAGTTTCATGCTCCGGTCCGGTGGCTACACCTTC. It is translated as CASSFMLRSGGYTF.

The V gene is TRBV30, the J gene TRBJ1-4, with 9 bases that match TRBD1. The CDR3 covers 14 residues. From germline, CDR1 is GTSNPN and CDR2 SVGIG (reference sequence). V lost 4 bases and J lost 8; bases outside the gene matches: 8. The CDR3 loop reads CAWTTGTGNEKLFF. Written as DNA, the CDR3 is TGTGCCTGGACCACCGGGACAGGGAACGAAAAACTGTTTTTT.

The CDR3 coding sequence is TGTGCCAGCAGCTACTCCAGTGGACAGGGTGAAGCTTTCTTT. This sequence encodes CASSYSSGQGEAFF. The chain employs TRBV2 and TRBJ1-1; 8 bases agree with TRBD1. This CDR3 has 14 amino acids. J gave up 7 bases and V 6 bases, and 10 bases lay outside the gene matches. Germline loops: CDR1 SNHLY, CDR2 FYNNEI.

The V and J genes are TRBV29-1 and TRBJ1-3; no firm D call. Germline V gives CDR1 SQVTM, CDR2 ANQGSEA. This CDR3 contains 12 residues. With 7 bases removed from V and 1 base from J, the gap between germline ends came to 8 bases. The CDR3 region has the DNA TGCAGCGCCCGACTTTCTGGAAACACCATATATTTT. Protein: CSARLSGNTIYF.

The genes are TRBV7-9 and TRBJ2-7, with D perhaps matching TRBD1 (5 bases). The ends were cut back, 2 bases at V and 6 bases at J, with 14 bases in the middle. The CDR3 contains 14 residues. The germline gives CDR1 SEHNR, CDR2 FQNEAQ (reference sequence). The CDR3, as DNA: TGTGCCAGCAGCTTACGGACACCACCGGCCGAGCAGTACTTC. Translation: CASSLRTPPAEQYF.

CDR3 sequence: CASSFRDTEAFF. DNA for the CDR3: TGTGCCAGCAGCTTTCGGGACACTGAAGCTTTCTTT. The rearrangement uses TRBV11-2 and TRBJ1-1; no clear D. The germline V gene encodes CDR1 SGHAT and CDR2 FQNNGV. CDR3 length: 12 amino acids. V was clipped by 3 bases and J by 3 bases, with 5 bases between them. Drawing the rest from reference TRBV11-2 and TRBJ1-1, the complete variable domain is EAGVAQSPRYKIIEKRQSVAFWCNPISGHATLYWYQQILGQGPKLLIQFQNNGVVDDSQLPKDRFSAERLKGVDSTLKIQPAKLEDSAVYLCASSFRDTEAFFGQGTRLTVV.

The chain is built from TRBV2 and TRBJ2-1; 10 bases match TRBD2. From germline, CDR1 is SNHLY and CDR2 FYNNEI. The CDR3 sequence is 11 residues long. After removal of 10 bases from V and 8 bases from J, the junction contained 2 bases not matched to a gene. In nucleotides, the CDR3 is TGTGCCAAAGGACTAGCGGATGAGCAGTTCTTC. This gives the protein CAKGLADEQFF. The full variable domain, with the rest looked up from reference TRBV2 and TRBJ2-1, is EPEVTQTPSHQVTQMGQEVILRCVPISNHLYFYWYRQILGQKVEFLVSFYNNEISEKSEIFDDQFSVERPDGSNFTLKIRSTKLEDSAMYFCAKGLADEQFFGPGTRLTVL.

The chain couples TRBV13 to TRBJ2-5; 10 bases map to TRBD2. After removal of 3 bases from V and 5 bases from J, the junction contained 3 bases not matched to a gene. This CDR3 contains 14 residues. Germline V gene sequence: CDR1 PRHDT, CDR2 FYEKMQ (reference sequence). Here the CDR3 reads CASSFVTSGETQYF. CDR3 DNA: TGTGCCAGCAGCTTCGTGACTAGCGGGGAGACCCAGTACTTC.

The chain carries TRBV7-9 and TRBJ1-4; D gene ambiguous. CDR3 length: 15 amino acids. V lost 5 bases, J lost 0 bases, and 10 bases lay in between. The germline CDR1 and CDR2 sequences are SEHNR and FQNEAQ (reference sequence). CDR3 protein: CASSRDYATNEKLFF. CDR3 DNA sequence: TGTGCCAGCAGCAGAGATTACGCAACTAATGAAAAACTGTTTTTT. The whole variable domain, filled in from reference TRBV7-9 and TRBJ1-4, reads DTGVSQNPRHKITKRGQNVTFRCDPISEHNRLYWYRQTLGQGPEFLTYFQNEAQLEKSRLLSDRFSAERPKGSFSTLEIQRTEQGDSAMYLCASSRDYATNEKLFFGSGTQLSVL.

A single count supports this clone. The rearrangement uses TRBV6-5 and TRBJ1-2, with 7 bases matching TRBD1. This CDR3 has 14 amino acids. Unmatched junction bases numbered 10, after V lost 7 bases and J lost 5 bases. Germline V gene lookup returns CDR1 MNHEY and CDR2 SVGAGI. The CDR3 region is CASTRTGGPYGYTF. CDR3 nucleotides: TGTGCCAGCACCCGGACAGGCGGCCCATATGGCTACACCTTC.

The chain carries TRBV30 and TRBJ1-1, with D possibly matching TRBD1 (5 bases). The V gene's germline CDR1 is GTSNPN and CDR2 SVGIG (reference sequence). The length of the CDR3 is 13 residues. The V and J ends lost 0 bases and 10 bases respectively, with 15 bases between them. The CDR3 nucleotides read TGTGCCTGGAGTGTATCGGTAGCCGGGGGAGCTTTCTTT. This translates into CAWSVSVAGGAFF.

The CDR3 region has the DNA TGCGCCAGCAGCAAGGATACTAGCGGATACAATGAGCAGTTCTTC. It translates to CASSKDTSGYNEQFF. This chain connects TRBV5-1 to TRBJ2-1, with 8 positions matching TRBD2. Germline V gene lookup returns CDR1 SGHRS and CDR2 YFSETQ. The CDR3 consists of 15 residues. V was clipped by 4 bases and J by 4 bases; unmatched bases: 7.

V usage is TRBV2 and J usage is TRBJ1-3; 8 nucleotides line up with TRBD1. The ends lost 6 bases at V and 7 bases at J; junction bases unmatched: 14. The CDR3 runs to 16 residues. Germline V gene sequence: CDR1 SNHLY, CDR2 FYNNEI. This CDR3 reads CASRDDRGGPLNTIYF. The CDR3 DNA is TGTGCCAGCAGGGACGACAGGGGTGGTCCCCTGAACACCATATATTTT.

For this clone: Its ends do not fully match the called genes, so a read error is possible. The rearrangement links TRBV7-2 to TRBJ2-5; TRBD2 agrees at 11 bases. The CDR3 has 16 residues. The V gene's germline CDR1 is SGHTA and CDR2 FQGNSA. The CDR3 DNA sequence: TGTGCCAGCACCTTACAGCTAGCGGGAGGAGTAGAGACCCAGTACTTC. This codes for CASTLQLAGGVETQYF. The variable domain in full, with the rest retrieved from reference TRBV7-2 and TRBJ2-5, is GAGVSQSPSNKVTEKGKDVELRCDPISGHTALYWYRQSLGQGLEFLIYFQGNSAPDKSGLPSDRFSAERTGGSVSTLTIQRTQQEDSAVYLCASTLQLAGGVETQYFGPGTRLLVL.

V and J are TRBV4-1 and TRBJ2-1, with a possible D match to TRBD1 (8 bases). The CDR3 runs to 15 residues. From germline, CDR1 is MGHRA and CDR2 YSYEKL. Trimming removed 5 bases at V and 3 bases at J, with 14 bases between. The CDR3 sequence is CASSLQGEGYNEQFF. The CDR3 DNA follows: TGCGCCAGCAGCTTACAGGGGGAGGGCTACAATGAGCAGTTCTTC.

On this clone itself: The junction shows a germline mismatch at one end, possibly a read error. V gene TRBV20-1 combines with J gene TRBJ1-4; 9 positions agree with TRBD1. The CDR3 is 10 residues long. Germline loops: CDR1 DFQATT, CDR2 SNEGSKA (reference sequence). The CDR3 reads CSAMGQGRIF. Written as DNA, the CDR3 is TGCAGTGCCATGGGACAGGGTAGAATTTTT.